This record concerns one T cell receptor (beta chain) sequence. This sample stems from a study of blood T cell repertoires in COVID-19. For the study at large: Samples of COVID-19 (acute and convalescent) were obtained from the United States, Italy and Spain.

Participant age was about 18 to 89 years, and participants resided in roughly 25 US areas. Germline trimming cut 4 bases from V and 8 bases from J; bases unmatched to any gene: 7. The CDR3 consists of 14 residues. Per germline, CDR1 SGHTA and CDR2 FQGNSA. Clones were read by immunoSEQ multiplex PCR, and TCRdb kept only the in-frame ones, dropping some. The sample has around 320,000 clones; just under 90% are singletons. The source of this sequence is a woman in her forties or fifties who had been exposed to COVID-19. The sample comprised PBMCs or T cells enriched from blood (not recorded which). The gene calls are TRBV7-2 and TRBJ1-3; TRBD1 agrees at 8 bases. The CDR3 DNA is TGTGCCAGCAGCTCACAGACAGGGGAAGACACCATATATTTT. Translating it yields CASSSQTGEDTIYF.